The 5 T cell receptor beta chains listed next were all sequenced from one sample in a study of identical twins. TCRdb fed the 5' RACE reads into MiXCR, producing one record per CDR3 protein. The repertoire consists of hundreds of thousands of distinct CDR3 sequences, with 20% to 25% occurring once and the leading ten covering 2.9%. These data were also reused for a study on T cells expressing NK-cell markers.

Sequenced sample: CD4+ T cells sorted from blood. Source of these receptors: a woman between 18 and 29 years old in good health.

This clonotype was recorded only once. This chain uses TRBV3-1 with TRBJ1-2, with TRBD1 identical over 7 bases. The CDR3 spans 14 residues. CDR1 LGHDT and CDR2 YNNKEL come from the germline V gene (reference sequence). Trimming cost V 1 base and J 6 bases; bases outside gene matches: 5. CDR3 sequence (DNA): TGTGCCAGCAGCCAAGCGGCAGGGGGGAATGGCTACACCTTC. Amino acid sequence: CASSQAAGGNGYTF.

The chain recombines TRBV7-2 with TRBJ2-7, with no clear D. The V and J ends lost 1 base and 4 bases respectively, with 14 bases between them. CDR1 is SGHTA, CDR2 FQGNSA, per germline. This CDR3 is 15 amino acids long. The CDR3, as DNA: TGTGCCAGCAGCTTAGTCGGGCAGGTTCTGTACGAGCAGTACTTC. Encoded protein: CASSLVGQVLYEQYF.

The gene calls are TRBV11-2 and TRBJ2-1; D may be TRBD2 (5 bases). CDR1 is SGHAT and CDR2 is FQNNGV in the germline V gene. This CDR3 is 15 amino acids long. Trimming took off 4 bases at V and 2 bases at J, with 12 bases between the two ends. The CDR3 nucleotides are TGTGCCAGCAGCTCAGAGGGTAGTACCTACAATGAGCAGTTCTTC. Translated: CASSSEGSTYNEQFF. Full variable domain (outside the CDR3, taken from reference TRBV11-2 and TRBJ2-1): EAGVAQSPRYKIIEKRQSVAFWCNPISGHATLYWYQQILGQGPKLLIQFQNNGVVDDSQLPKDRFSAERLKGVDSTLKIQPAKLEDSAVYLCASSSEGSTYNEQFFGPGTRLTVL.

The chain has TRBV12-5 and TRBJ2-1; D gene unclear. Looked up from germline, CDR1 is LGHNT and CDR2 is FRNRAP. V was shortened by 4 bases and J by 0 bases, with 4 bases between the two germline ends. The CDR3 is made up of 13 amino acids. CDR3 DNA sequence: TGTGCTAGTGGTTATAGCTCCTACAATGAGCAGTTCTTC. This translates into CASGYSSYNEQFF.

The CDR3 loop is CASSSSSDEQFF. DNA of the CDR3: TGTGCCAGCAGCTCAAGCAGCGATGAGCAGTTCTTC. This chain uses TRBV11-2 with TRBJ2-1; D gene unclear. The V gene's germline CDR1 is SGHAT and CDR2 FQNNGV. CDR3 length: 12 residues. V gave up 4 bases and J gave up 8 bases, with 9 bases separating them.